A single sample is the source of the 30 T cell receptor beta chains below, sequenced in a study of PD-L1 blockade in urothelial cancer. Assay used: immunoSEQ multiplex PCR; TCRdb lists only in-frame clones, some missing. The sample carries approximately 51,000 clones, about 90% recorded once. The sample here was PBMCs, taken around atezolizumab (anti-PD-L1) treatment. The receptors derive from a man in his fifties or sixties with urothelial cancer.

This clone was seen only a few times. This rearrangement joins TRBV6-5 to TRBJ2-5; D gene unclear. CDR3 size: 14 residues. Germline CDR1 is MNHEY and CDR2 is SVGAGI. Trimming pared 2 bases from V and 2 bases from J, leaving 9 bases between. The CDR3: CASSYIGFQETQYF. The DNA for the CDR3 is TGTGCCAGCAGTTACATCGGGTTTCAAGAGACCCAGTACTTC.

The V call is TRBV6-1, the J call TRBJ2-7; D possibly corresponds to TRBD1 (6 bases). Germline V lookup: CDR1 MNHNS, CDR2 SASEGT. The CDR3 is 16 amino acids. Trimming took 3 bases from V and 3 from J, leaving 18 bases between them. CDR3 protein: CASSEGGWGPHYEQYF. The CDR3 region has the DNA TGTGCCAGCAGTGAGGGCGGGTGGGGGCCACACTACGAGCAGTACTTC.

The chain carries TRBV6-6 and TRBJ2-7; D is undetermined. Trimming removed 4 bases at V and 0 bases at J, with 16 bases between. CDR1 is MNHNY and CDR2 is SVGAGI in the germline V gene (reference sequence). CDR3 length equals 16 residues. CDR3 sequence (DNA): TGTGCCAGCAGTTTTCGGCCCACCCTAGTCTCCTACGAGCAGTACTTC. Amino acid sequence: CASSFRPTLVSYEQYF.

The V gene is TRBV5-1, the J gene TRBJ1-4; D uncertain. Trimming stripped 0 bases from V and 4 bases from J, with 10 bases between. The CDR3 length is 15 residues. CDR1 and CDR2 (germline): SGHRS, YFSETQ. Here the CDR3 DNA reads TGCGCCAGCAGCTTGGGAGCGGGAGATAATGAAAAACTGTTTTTT. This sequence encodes CASSLGAGDNEKLFF.

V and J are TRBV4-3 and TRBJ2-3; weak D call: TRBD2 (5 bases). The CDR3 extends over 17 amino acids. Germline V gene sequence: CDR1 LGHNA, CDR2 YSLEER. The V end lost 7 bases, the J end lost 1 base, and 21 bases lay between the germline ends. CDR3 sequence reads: CASTRDWEPSGTDTQYF. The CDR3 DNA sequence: TGCGCCAGCACAAGAGACTGGGAGCCGTCGGGCACAGATACGCAGTATTTT.

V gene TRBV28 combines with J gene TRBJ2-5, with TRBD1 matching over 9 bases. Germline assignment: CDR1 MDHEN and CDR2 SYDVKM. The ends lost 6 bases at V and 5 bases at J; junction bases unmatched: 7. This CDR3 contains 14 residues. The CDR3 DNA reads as TGTGCCAGCAGCAATACAGGGGGCGCGGAGACCCAGTACTTC. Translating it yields CASSNTGGAETQYF.

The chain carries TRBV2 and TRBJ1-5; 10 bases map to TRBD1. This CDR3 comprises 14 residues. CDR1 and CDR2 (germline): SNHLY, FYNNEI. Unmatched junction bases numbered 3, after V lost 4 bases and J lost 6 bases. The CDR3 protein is CASSATGGSQPQHF. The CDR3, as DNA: TGTGCCAGCAGTGCGACAGGGGGCAGTCAGCCCCAGCATTTT.

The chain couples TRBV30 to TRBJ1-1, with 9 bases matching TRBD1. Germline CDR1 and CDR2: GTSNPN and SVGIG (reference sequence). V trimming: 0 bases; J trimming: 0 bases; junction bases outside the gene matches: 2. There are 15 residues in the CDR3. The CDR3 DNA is TGTGCCTGGAGTGTGGGACAGGGATTGAACACTGAAGCTTTCTTT. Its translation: CAWSVGQGLNTEAFF. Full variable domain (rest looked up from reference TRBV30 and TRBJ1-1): SQTIHQWPATLVQPVGSPLSLECTVEGTSNPNLYWYRQAAGRGLQLLFYSVGIGQISSEVPQNLSASRPQDRQFILSSKKLLLSDSGFYLCAWSVGQGLNTEAFFGQGTRLTVV.

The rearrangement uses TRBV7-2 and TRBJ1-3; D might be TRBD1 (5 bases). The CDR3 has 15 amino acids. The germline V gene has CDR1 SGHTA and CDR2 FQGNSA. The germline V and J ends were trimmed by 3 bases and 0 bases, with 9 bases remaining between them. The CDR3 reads CASSFSRASGNTIYF. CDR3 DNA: TGTGCCAGCAGCTTTTCCAGGGCCTCTGGAAACACCATATATTTT.

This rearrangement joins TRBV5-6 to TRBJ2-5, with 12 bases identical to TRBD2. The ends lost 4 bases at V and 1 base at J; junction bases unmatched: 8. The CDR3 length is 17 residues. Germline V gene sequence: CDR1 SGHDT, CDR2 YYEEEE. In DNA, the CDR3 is TGTGCCAGCAGCCGCCGGACTAGCGGGAAACCCCAAGAGACCCAGTACTTC. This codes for CASSRRTSGKPQETQYF.

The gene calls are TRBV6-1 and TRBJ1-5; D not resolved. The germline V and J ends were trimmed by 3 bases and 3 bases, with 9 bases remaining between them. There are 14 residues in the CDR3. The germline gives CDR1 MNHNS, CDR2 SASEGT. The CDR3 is CASSDPGNNQPQHF. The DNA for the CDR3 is TGTGCCAGCAGTGATCCGGGGAACAATCAGCCCCAGCATTTT.

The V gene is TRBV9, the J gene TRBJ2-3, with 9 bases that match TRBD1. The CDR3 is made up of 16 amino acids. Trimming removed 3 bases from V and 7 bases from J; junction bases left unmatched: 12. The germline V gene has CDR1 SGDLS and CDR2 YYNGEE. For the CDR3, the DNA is TGTGCCAGCAGCGAGCAGCCGGGACAGGGTTTTTATACGCAGTATTTT. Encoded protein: CASSEQPGQGFYTQYF.

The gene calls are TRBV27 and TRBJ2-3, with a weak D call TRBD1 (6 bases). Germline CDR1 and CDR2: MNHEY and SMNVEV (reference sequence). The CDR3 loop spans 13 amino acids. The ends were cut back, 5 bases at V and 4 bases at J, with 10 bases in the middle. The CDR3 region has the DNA TGTGCCAGCAGTAGGGGGTTGGCAGATACGCAGTATTTT. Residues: CASSRGLADTQYF.

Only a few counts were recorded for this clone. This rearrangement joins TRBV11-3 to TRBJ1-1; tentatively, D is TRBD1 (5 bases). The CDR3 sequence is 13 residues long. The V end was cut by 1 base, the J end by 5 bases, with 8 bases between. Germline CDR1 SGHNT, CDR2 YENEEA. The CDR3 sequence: CASSLGRVTEAFF. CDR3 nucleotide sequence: TGTGCCAGCAGCTTAGGCAGGGTGACTGAAGCTTTCTTT.

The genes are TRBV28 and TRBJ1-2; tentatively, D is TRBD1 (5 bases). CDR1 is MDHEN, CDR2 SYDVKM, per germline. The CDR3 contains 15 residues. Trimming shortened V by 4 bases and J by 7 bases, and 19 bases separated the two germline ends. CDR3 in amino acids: CASSSEKLGVSGYTF. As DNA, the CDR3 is TGTGCCAGCAGTTCCGAAAAATTAGGGGTGTCTGGCTACACCTTC.

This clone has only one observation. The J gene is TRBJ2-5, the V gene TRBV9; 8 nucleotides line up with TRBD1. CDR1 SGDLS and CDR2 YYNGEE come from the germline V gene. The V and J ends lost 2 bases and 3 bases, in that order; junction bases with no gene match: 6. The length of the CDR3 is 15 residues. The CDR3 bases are TGTGCCAGCAGCGTCGGGACAGGCTCAGAAGAGACCCAGTACTTC. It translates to CASSVGTGSEETQYF.

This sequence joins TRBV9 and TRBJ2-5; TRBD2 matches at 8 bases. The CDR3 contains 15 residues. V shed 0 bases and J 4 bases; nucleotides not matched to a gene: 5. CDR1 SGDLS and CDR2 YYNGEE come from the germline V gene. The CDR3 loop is CASSVAPGGRETQYF. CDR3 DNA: TGTGCCAGCAGCGTAGCCCCGGGAGGGCGAGAGACCCAGTACTTC.

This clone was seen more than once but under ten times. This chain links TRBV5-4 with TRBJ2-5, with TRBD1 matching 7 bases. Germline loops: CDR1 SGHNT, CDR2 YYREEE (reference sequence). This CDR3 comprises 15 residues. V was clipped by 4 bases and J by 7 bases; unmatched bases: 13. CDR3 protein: CASSLLGGEVVTQYF. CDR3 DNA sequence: TGTGCCAGCAGCCTACTAGGGGGCGAGGTGGTGACCCAGTACTTC. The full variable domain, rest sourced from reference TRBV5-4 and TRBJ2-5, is ETGVTQSPTHLIKTRGQQVTLRCSSQSGHNTVSWYQQALGQGPQFIFQYYREEENGRGNFPPRFSGLQFPNYSSELNVNALELDDSALYLCASSLLGGEVVTQYFGPGTRLLVL.

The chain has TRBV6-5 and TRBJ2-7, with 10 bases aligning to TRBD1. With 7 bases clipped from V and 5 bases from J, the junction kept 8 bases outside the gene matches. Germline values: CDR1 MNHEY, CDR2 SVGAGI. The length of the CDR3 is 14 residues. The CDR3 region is CASTADRGYNEQYF. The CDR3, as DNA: TGTGCCAGCACCGCGGACAGGGGGTATAACGAGCAGTACTTC.

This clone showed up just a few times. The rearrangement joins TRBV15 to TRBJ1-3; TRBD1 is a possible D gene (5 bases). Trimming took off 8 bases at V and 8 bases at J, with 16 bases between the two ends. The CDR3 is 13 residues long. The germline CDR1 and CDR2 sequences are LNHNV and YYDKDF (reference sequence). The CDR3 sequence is CATGPQGGDTIYF. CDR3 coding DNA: TGTGCCACCGGTCCGCAGGGTGGGGACACCATATATTTT.

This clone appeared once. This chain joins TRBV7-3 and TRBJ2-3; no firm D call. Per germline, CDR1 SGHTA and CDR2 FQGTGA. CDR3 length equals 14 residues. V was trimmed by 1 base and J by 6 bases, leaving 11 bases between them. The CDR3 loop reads CASSLMGAQDTQYF. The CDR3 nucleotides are TGTGCCAGCAGCTTAATGGGCGCGCAGGATACGCAGTATTTT.

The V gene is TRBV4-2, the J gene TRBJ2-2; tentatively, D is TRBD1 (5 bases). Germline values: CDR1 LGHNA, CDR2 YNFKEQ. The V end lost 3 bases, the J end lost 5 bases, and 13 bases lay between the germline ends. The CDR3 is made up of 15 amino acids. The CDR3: CASSQPSRVTGELFF. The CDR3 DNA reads TGTGCCAGCAGCCAGCCCAGCAGGGTTACCGGGGAGCTGTTTTTT.

The CDR3 DNA is TGTGCCAGCAGCGGACAGGGTCGCAATCAGCCCCAGCATTTT. This codes for CASSGQGRNQPQHF. The chain combines TRBV6-5 with TRBJ1-5; 8 bases align to TRBD1. V was pared by 6 bases and J by 2 bases, with 3 bases of the junction left unmatched. The germline V gene has CDR1 MNHEY and CDR2 SVGAGI. The CDR3 covers 14 residues.

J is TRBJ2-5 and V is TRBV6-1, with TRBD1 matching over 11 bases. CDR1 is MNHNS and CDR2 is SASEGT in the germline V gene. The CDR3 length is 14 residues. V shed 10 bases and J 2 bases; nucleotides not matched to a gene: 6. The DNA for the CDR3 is TGTGCCACCAATGGACAGGGGGCGCAAGAGACCCAGTACTTC. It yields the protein CATNGQGAQETQYF.

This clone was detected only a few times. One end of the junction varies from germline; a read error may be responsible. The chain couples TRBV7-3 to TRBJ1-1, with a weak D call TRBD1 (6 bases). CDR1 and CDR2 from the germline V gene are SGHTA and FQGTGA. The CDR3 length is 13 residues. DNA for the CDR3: TGTGCCAGCAGCTCAGGACAGAATAAAAGAGCGCTTTTT. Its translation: CASSSGQNKRALF.

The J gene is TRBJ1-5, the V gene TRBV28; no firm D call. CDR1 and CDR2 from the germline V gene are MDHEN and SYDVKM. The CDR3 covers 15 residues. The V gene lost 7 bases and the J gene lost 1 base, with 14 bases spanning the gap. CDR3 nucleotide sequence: TGTGCCAGCATTAGAGACAATTACAGCAATCAGCCCCAGCATTTT. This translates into CASIRDNYSNQPQHF.

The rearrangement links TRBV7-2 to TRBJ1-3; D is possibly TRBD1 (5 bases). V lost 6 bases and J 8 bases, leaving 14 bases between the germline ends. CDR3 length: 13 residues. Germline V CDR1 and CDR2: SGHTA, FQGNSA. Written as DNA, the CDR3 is TGTGCCAGCAGTTTGGAAGGGGCGGACACCATATATTTT. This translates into CASSLEGADTIYF.

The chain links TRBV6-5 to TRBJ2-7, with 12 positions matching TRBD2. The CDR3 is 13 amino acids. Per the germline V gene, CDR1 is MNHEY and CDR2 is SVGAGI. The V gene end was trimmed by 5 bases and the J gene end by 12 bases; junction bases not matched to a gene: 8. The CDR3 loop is CASSNPSGRATYF. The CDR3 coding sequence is TGTGCCAGCAGTAACCCTAGCGGGAGGGCCACGTACTTC.

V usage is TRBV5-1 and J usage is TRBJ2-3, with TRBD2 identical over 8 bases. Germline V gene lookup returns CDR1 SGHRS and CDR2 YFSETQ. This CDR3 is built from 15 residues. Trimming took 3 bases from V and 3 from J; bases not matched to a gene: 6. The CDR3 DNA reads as TGCGCCAGCAGCTCCAGCGGGAGATTGACAGATACGCAGTATTTT. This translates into CASSSSGRLTDTQYF.

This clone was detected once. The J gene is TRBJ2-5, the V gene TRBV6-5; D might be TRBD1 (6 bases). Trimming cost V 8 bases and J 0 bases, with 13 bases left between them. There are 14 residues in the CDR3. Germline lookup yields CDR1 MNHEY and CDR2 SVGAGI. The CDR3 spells CASRYGQYQETQYF. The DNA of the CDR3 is TGTGCCAGCCGGTATGGACAGTACCAAGAGACCCAGTACTTC.